The 3 T cell receptor beta chains presented below share a single source sample, sequenced in a study of PD-1 blockade in classical Hodgkin lymphoma. TCRdb keeps only in-frame clones here, not all; method: immunoSEQ multiplex PCR. This table holds 13,000 or so clones, 80% to 95% found once. All trial patients relapsed after autologous stem cell transplantation. The specimen was peripheral blood mononuclear cells (PBMCs), collected at baseline. The source of these receptors is a human donor with classical Hodgkin lymphoma.

The rearrangement uses TRBV9 and TRBJ2-3; D unresolved. This CDR3 spans 13 amino acids. V was pared by 0 bases and J by 4 bases, with 6 bases between. Germline CDR1 SGDLS, CDR2 YYNGEE. The CDR3: CASSVDTADTQYF. The DNA for the CDR3 is TGTGCCAGCAGCGTAGACACAGCAGATACGCAGTATTTT.

The chain is built from TRBV13 and TRBJ2-1, with 11 bases aligning to TRBD2. V was clipped by 10 bases and J by 9 bases; unmatched bases: 11. CDR1 and CDR2 from the germline V gene are PRHDT and FYEKMQ (reference sequence). This CDR3 comprises 14 residues. CDR3 in DNA: TGTGCCACCGCCGCGGGTAGCGGGGGGGCTGAGCAGTTCTTC. Its protein product is CATAAGSGGAEQFF. The full variable domain, rest sourced from reference TRBV13 and TRBJ2-1, is AAGVIQSPRHLIKEKRETATLKCYPIPRHDTVYWYQQGPGQDPQFLISFYEKMQSDKGSIPDRFSAQQFSDYHSELNMSSLELGDSALYFCATAAGSGGAEQFFGPGTRLTVL.

In its sample, this clone was seen once. V and J are TRBV11-3 and TRBJ2-2; D gene ambiguous. This CDR3 spans 13 amino acids. Trimming pared 3 bases from V and 1 base from J, leaving 3 bases between. Germline CDR1 reads SGHNT; CDR2 reads YENEEA. CDR3 sequence reads: CASSFLNTGELFF. The CDR3 coding sequence is TGTGCCAGCAGCTTTTTGAACACCGGGGAGCTGTTTTTT.